This T cell receptor beta chain was sequenced during a study of control samples from healthy donors and cancer patients (dated by TCRdb to about 2020). The germline ends are 20 bases apart after V is trimmed by 6 bases and J by 3 bases. Taken from cysteine to phenylalanine, the CDR3 has 16 residues. Only CDR3 DNA is held: 48 bases, read in frame from base 1. CDR1 and CDR2, per the germline V gene, are SNHLY and FYNNEI. Library creation used the immunoSEQ multiplex PCR assay. In TCRdb, the immuneACCESS table is reduced to in-frame sequences with V and J assigned. These tables do not hold every clone; where another copy was compared, an unresolved V gene accounts for under half, and the others remain unexplained. For this sample there are around 110,000 clones; about 93% appear just once. 2.6% of the sample goes to the ten largest clones. This clone was seen a few times. The antigen this receptor binds is unknown. No much larger clonotype is one base removed from it; base qualities were not supplied.

This sequence was found in a man aged 25-45 years in good health. Material: blood. The chain is assembled from TRBV2 and TRBJ1-1, with a weak D call of TRBD1 (6 bases match). The CDR3 in this case is CASRIWQQGRDTEAFF. The DNA sequence is as follows: TGTGCCAGCAGAATCTGGCAACAGGGAAGGGACACTGAAGCTTTCTTT.